The 28 T cell receptor beta chains below were found in one sample sequenced in a study of T cell responses to AZD1222 COVID-19 vaccine. Some clones are missing from TCRdb's copy, which holds only in-frame ones; the method was immunoSEQ multiplex PCR. The sample holds 200,000 or so clones, 94% seen once. The material was peripheral blood, obtained on day 0 of AZD1222 vaccination. All receptors derive from an adult in good health.

The chain couples TRBV30 to TRBJ1-1; D is undetermined. Germline V gene lookup returns CDR1 GTSNPN and CDR2 SVGIG (reference sequence). V lost 3 bases, J lost 10 bases, and 21 bases lay in between. The CDR3 spans 14 residues. CDR3 amino acids: CAWRYRSGALGAFF. The DNA for the CDR3 is TGTGCCTGGAGGTATAGAAGCGGCGCTCTCGGAGCTTTCTTT.

The chain couples TRBV11-2 to TRBJ2-1; TRBD2 agrees at 11 bases. After removal of 6 bases from V and 4 bases from J, the junction contained 5 bases not matched to a gene. The CDR3 is made up of 15 amino acids. Germline V gives CDR1 SGHAT, CDR2 FQNNGV. CDR3 in amino acids: CASSRVAGGYNEQFF. The CDR3 nucleotides are TGTGCCAGCAGTCGGGTAGCGGGAGGGTACAATGAGCAGTTCTTC.

The chain uses TRBV28 and TRBJ2-7; TRBD1 agrees at 7 bases. Per the germline V gene, CDR1 is MDHEN and CDR2 is SYDVKM. The CDR3 extends over 17 amino acids. Trimming cost V 2 bases and J 3 bases; bases outside gene matches: 13. The CDR3 protein is CASSLLGLSDRSYEQYF. Here the CDR3 DNA reads TGTGCCAGCAGTTTACTTGGTTTGTCGGACAGGAGCTACGAGCAGTACTTC.

In DNA, the CDR3 is TGTGCCAGCAGTTTCTTGAGCAATCAGCCCCAGCATTTT. Translating it yields CASSFLSNQPQHF. The chain is built from TRBV28 and TRBJ1-5; no clear D. V shed 3 bases and J shed 1 base, with 4 bases lying between them. This CDR3 comprises 13 residues. Germline V gives CDR1 MDHEN, CDR2 SYDVKM.

For the CDR3, the DNA is TGTGCCAGCAGTCGTTCAGGGGGGGGCTATGGCTACACCTTC. Translation: CASSRSGGGYGYTF. The rearrangement uses TRBV28 and TRBJ1-2, with 7 bases fitting TRBD1. There are 14 residues in the CDR3. J was trimmed by 4 bases and V by 5 bases; bases with no gene match: 7. The germline V gene has CDR1 MDHEN and CDR2 SYDVKM.

This chain connects TRBV6-5 to TRBJ2-3, with a possible D match to TRBD2 (5 bases). The ends were cut back, 1 base at V and 1 base at J, with 9 bases in the middle. The CDR3 runs 15 residues. Germline values: CDR1 MNHEY, CDR2 SVGAGI. The CDR3 protein is CASSYFEGRTDTQYF. The CDR3 coding sequence is TGTGCCAGCAGTTACTTCGAGGGCCGCACAGATACGCAGTATTTT.

The chain carries TRBV24-1 and TRBJ2-1, with no clear D. Germline V gene data show CDR1 as KGHDR and CDR2 as SFDVKD. The ends were cut back, 2 bases at V and 3 bases at J, with 7 bases in the middle. The CDR3 loop spans 14 amino acids. The CDR3 DNA reads TGTGCCACCAGTGATTCCGACTTCTACAATGAGCAGTTCTTC. Its translation is CATSDSDFYNEQFF.

The chain links TRBV30 to TRBJ1-1; D may be TRBD1 (5 bases). The CDR3 totals 13 residues. Germline V CDR1 and CDR2: GTSNPN, SVGIG (reference sequence). The V and J ends lost 8 bases and 2 bases respectively, with 15 bases between them. The CDR3 coding sequence is TGTGCCCGCCAAACCAGGGATAACACTGAAGCTTTCTTT. Protein product: CARQTRDNTEAFF.

J is TRBJ1-1 and V is TRBV11-1; D unresolved. The CDR3 has 14 amino acids. The V end lost 3 bases, the J end lost 5 bases, and 13 bases lay between the germline ends. Germline-derived CDR1 and CDR2 are SGHAT and FQDESV (reference sequence). CDR3 bases: TGTGCCAGCAGCTTGGTCAGCCATAGGACTGAAGCTTTCTTT. This encodes CASSLVSHRTEAFF.

This chain joins TRBV2 and TRBJ1-6; D not certain. The CDR3 runs to 13 residues. V was shortened by 5 bases and J by 13 bases, with 15 bases between the two germline ends. Germline CDR1 and CDR2: SNHLY and FYNNEI. The CDR3 region is CASSLGRVGPLHF. The CDR3 DNA follows: TGTGCCAGCAGTTTGGGTCGTGTGGGCCCCCTCCACTTT.

The CDR3 sequence: CASSLGTGYSYEQYF. CDR3 nucleotide sequence: TGTGCCAGCAGTTTAGGGACAGGGTATTCCTACGAGCAGTACTTC. The chain couples TRBV27 to TRBJ2-7; 9 bases agree with TRBD1. The CDR3 totals 15 residues. Germline loops: CDR1 MNHEY, CDR2 SMNVEV (reference sequence). Germline trimming cut 2 bases from V and 1 base from J; bases unmatched to any gene: 3.

J is TRBJ2-3 and V is TRBV11-2; 14 bases fit TRBD2. Trimming took 6 bases from V and 6 from J; bases not matched to a gene: 14. Germline lookup yields CDR1 SGHAT and CDR2 FQNNGV. The CDR3 extends over 18 amino acids. CDR3 sequence: CASSFWVGLAGEGDTQYF. CDR3 in DNA: TGTGCCAGCAGTTTTTGGGTGGGACTAGCGGGAGAGGGGGATACGCAGTATTTT. The variable domain in full, completed from reference TRBV11-2 and TRBJ2-3, reads EAGVAQSPRYKIIEKRQSVAFWCNPISGHATLYWYQQILGQGPKLLIQFQNNGVVDDSQLPKDRFSAERLKGVDSTLKIQPAKLEDSAVYLCASSFWVGLAGEGDTQYFGPGTRLTVL.

V usage is TRBV29-1 and J usage is TRBJ1-1; D is possibly TRBD1 (6 bases). Germline values: CDR1 SQVTM, CDR2 ANQGSEA. V was pared by 3 bases and J by 1 base, with 15 bases between. The CDR3 extends over 15 amino acids. The CDR3 sequence is CSVDGPGGRNTEAFF. In nucleotides, the CDR3 is TGCAGCGTTGATGGCCCGGGGGGCAGGAACACTGAAGCTTTCTTT.

J is TRBJ2-3 and V is TRBV30; possibly TRBD2 for D (6 bases). Deletions cut 1 base from V and 0 bases from J, with 14 bases between. CDR1 and CDR2 from the germline V gene are GTSNPN and SVGIG (reference sequence). The CDR3 totals 16 residues. The CDR3 DNA reads as TGTGCCTGGAGTGCATCTCCAGGGACTAGCACAGATACGCAGTATTTT. The encoded protein is CAWSASPGTSTDTQYF.

This chain uses TRBV7-8 with TRBJ2-7; D is uncertain. The CDR3 loop spans 14 amino acids. Germline CDR1 SGHVS, CDR2 FQNEAQ. V was trimmed by 6 bases and J by 0 bases, leaving 12 bases between them. CDR3 protein: CASRRTGSSYEQYF. The CDR3 DNA reads TGTGCCAGCAGGAGAACGGGTAGCTCCTACGAGCAGTACTTC.

The CDR3 DNA follows: TGTGCCAGTAGTATCGGCACCATGAACACTGAAGCTTTCTTT. It yields the protein CASSIGTMNTEAFF. The chain uses TRBV19 and TRBJ1-1; the D is unclear. Trimming shortened V by 3 bases and J by 0 bases, and 8 bases separated the two germline ends. The germline V gene has CDR1 LNHDA and CDR2 SQIVND (reference sequence). This CDR3 is built from 14 residues.

The chain combines TRBV19 with TRBJ1-1; D gene unclear. V lost 6 bases, J lost 11 bases, and 16 bases lay in between. This CDR3 comprises 12 residues. CDR1 and CDR2 from the germline V gene are LNHDA and SQIVND (reference sequence). The CDR3 is CASSFRRDRAFF. The CDR3 nucleotides read TGTGCCAGTAGCTTCCGACGGGATAGGGCTTTCTTT.

The genes are TRBV6-5 and TRBJ1-1; D is perhaps TRBD1 (6 bases). V was pared by 6 bases and J by 3 bases, with 11 bases between. Germline loops: CDR1 MNHEY, CDR2 SVGAGI. The CDR3 sequence is 13 residues long. The CDR3: CASRYRVDTEAFF. For the CDR3, the DNA is TGTGCCAGCAGGTACAGGGTGGACACTGAAGCTTTCTTT.

This clone was counted once. The chain links TRBV30 to TRBJ2-4; D tentatively reads TRBD1 or TRBD2 (6 bases each). The ends were cut back, 0 bases at V and 0 bases at J, with 9 bases in the middle. Per germline, CDR1 GTSNPN and CDR2 SVGIG (reference sequence). The CDR3 is made up of 15 amino acids. CDR3 loop: CAWSVGGLAKNIQYF. CDR3 bases: TGTGCCTGGAGTGTAGGGGGACTAGCCAAAAACATTCAGTACTTC.

For this clone: One end of the junction is discordant with germline, which a read error may explain. J is TRBJ2-2 and V is TRBV5-4, with a weak D call TRBD2 (5 bases). Per germline, CDR1 SGHNT and CDR2 YYREEE (reference sequence). This CDR3 is built from 15 residues. For the CDR3, the DNA is TGTGTCAGCAGCTTGGAGGACGGCGGGACCGGGGAGCTGTTTTTT. It encodes CVSSLEDGGTGELFF.

J is TRBJ1-2 and V is TRBV5-6; 8 positions match TRBD1. The V gene's germline CDR1 is SGHDT and CDR2 YYEEEE. The V and J ends lost 4 bases and 2 bases, in that order; junction bases with no gene match: 4. CDR3 length: 14 amino acids. CDR3 sequence (DNA): TGTGCCAGCAGCGGGGGACAGGTGAACTATGGCTACACCTTC. Translation: CASSGGQVNYGYTF.

The chain employs TRBV6-2 or TRBV6-3 and TRBJ1-5; D not certain. The V end was cut by 2 bases, the J end by 3 bases, with 17 bases between. Looked up from germline, CDR1 is MNHEY and CDR2 is SVGEGT. The CDR3 runs to 17 residues. CDR3 DNA sequence: TGTGCCAGCAGTTACCATGGACGGACGGTAAACAATCAGCCCCAGCATTTT. This encodes CASSYHGRTVNNQPQHF.

This clone was observed a handful of times. CDR3: CASSPSALGLYGYTF. The DNA for the CDR3 is TGTGCCAGCTCACCATCGGCTTTAGGGCTATATGGCTACACCTTC. This sequence joins TRBV18 and TRBJ1-2; D uncertain. V was trimmed by 2 bases and J by 5 bases, leaving 15 bases between them. The germline CDR1 and CDR2 sequences are KGHSH and LQKENI. This CDR3 is 15 amino acids long.

This chain uses TRBV6-2 or TRBV6-3 with TRBJ2-7; TRBD2 agrees at 11 bases. CDR1 is MNHEY, CDR2 SVGEGT, per germline. The V and J ends lost 0 bases and 3 bases, in that order; junction bases with no gene match: 13. The CDR3 sequence is 19 residues long. CDR3 nucleotide sequence: TGTGCCAGCAGTTACTCCCCTAGCTCAACTAGCGGGAGCGTCTACGAGCAGTACTTC. Its protein is CASSYSPSSTSGSVYEQYF.

The table lists this clone with a count of one. V gene TRBV7-9 combines with J gene TRBJ1-1; D may be TRBD1 (5 bases). Germline CDR1 and CDR2: SEHNR and FQNEAQ (reference sequence). Trimming took off 5 bases at V and 0 bases at J, with 13 bases between the two ends. CDR3 size: 15 residues. CDR3 in DNA: TGTGCCAGCAGCCCTCGGGGGGGGGTGAACACTGAAGCTTTCTTT. As protein: CASSPRGGVNTEAFF.

The rearrangement joins TRBV5-6 to TRBJ1-3, with 7 bases aligning to TRBD1. Germline V gives CDR1 SGHDT, CDR2 YYEEEE. V trimming: 1 base; J trimming: 4 bases; junction bases outside the gene matches: 2. The CDR3 length is 14 residues. The CDR3 nucleotides are TGTGCCAGCAGCTTGCCAGGGGGAGGAAACACCATATATTTT. Translated: CASSLPGGGNTIYF.

This clone was found once. The chain has TRBV6-1 and TRBJ2-1; no reliable D call. The CDR3 spans 12 residues. Between the trimmed V and J ends, which lost 5 bases and 9 bases, there was a span of 11 bases. The germline CDR1 and CDR2 sequences are MNHNS and SASEGT. The CDR3 sequence is CASSLYYGEQFF. DNA for the CDR3: TGTGCCAGCAGTTTATATTACGGTGAGCAGTTCTTC.

The rearrangement links TRBV18 to TRBJ1-1; the D gene is possibly TRBD1 (5 bases). The ends were cut back, 3 bases at V and 6 bases at J, with 11 bases in the middle. This CDR3 has 13 residues. CDR1 KGHSH and CDR2 LQKENI come from the germline V gene. The CDR3 nucleotides read TGTGCCAGCTCACCCGGGACTATCCCTGAAGCTTTCTTT. Its translation is CASSPGTIPEAFF.